The 12 T cell receptor beta chains below all came from one sample that was sequenced in a study of blood T cell repertoires in COVID-19. The table came from immunoSEQ multiplex PCR; TCRdb's copy has only in-frame clones and leaves some out. The table shows about 210,000 clones, with approximately 84% occurring only once. Source material: peripheral blood. All receptors come from a woman in her fifties or sixties with active or convalescent COVID-19.

This chain connects TRBV5-1 to TRBJ1-4, with D possibly TRBD1 on 6 matching bases. Trimming took off 2 bases at V and 2 bases at J, with 16 bases between the two ends. The CDR3 is 17 residues long. Germline CDR1 and CDR2: SGHRS and YFSETQ. For the CDR3, the DNA is TGCGCCAGCAGCTTTGCAGGGGTGAAGGTTACTAATGAAAAACTGTTTTTT. This translates into CASSFAGVKVTNEKLFF.

This rearrangement joins TRBV18 to TRBJ1-6, with TRBD1 matching 7 bases. Per germline, CDR1 KGHSH and CDR2 LQKENI. The CDR3 loop spans 13 amino acids. With V trimmed by 2 bases and J by 10 bases, 2 bases remained unmatched. The CDR3 protein is CASSPDRDSPLHF. The DNA for the CDR3 is TGTGCCAGCTCACCAGACAGGGACTCACCCCTCCACTTT.

The V call is TRBV9, the J call TRBJ2-7, with D possibly TRBD1 on 5 matching bases. Trimming took off 0 bases at V and 6 bases at J, with 10 bases between the two ends. Germline assignment: CDR1 SGDLS and CDR2 YYNGEE. The CDR3 extends over 13 amino acids. For the CDR3, the DNA is TGTGCCAGCAGCGTAGGTCCAGGGTCCGAGCAGTACTTC. As protein: CASSVGPGSEQYF. Full variable domain (remainder filled in from reference TRBV9 and TRBJ2-7): DSGVTQTPKHLITATGQRVTLRCSPRSGDLSVYWYQQSLDQGLQFLIQYYNGEERAKGNILERFSAQQFPDLHSELNLSSLELGDSALYFCASSVGPGSEQYFGPGTRLTVT.

V and J are TRBV28 and TRBJ2-3, with D possibly being TRBD1 (6 bases). V dropped 8 bases and J dropped 2 bases, with 8 bases sitting between them. The CDR3 spans 12 residues. Germline assignment: CDR1 MDHEN and CDR2 SYDVKM. Written as DNA, the CDR3 is TGTGCCAGCCCAGGGGACACAGATACGCAGTATTTT. Amino acids: CASPGDTDTQYF. Supplemented by reference TRBV28 and TRBJ2-3, the full variable domain reads DVKVTQSSRYLVKRTGEKVFLECVQDMDHENMFWYRQDPGLGLRLIYFSYDVKMKEKGDIPEGYSVSREKKERFSLILESASTNQTSMYLCASPGDTDTQYFGPGTRLTVL.

The chain joins TRBV5-4 to TRBJ2-7; tentatively, D is TRBD1 (5 bases). V was shortened by 0 bases and J by 7 bases, with 11 bases between the two germline ends. This CDR3 region has 13 residues. Germline CDR1 and CDR2: SGHNT and YYREEE (reference sequence). The CDR3 reads CASSLGQGGEQYV. The CDR3 region has the DNA TGTGCCAGCAGCTTGGGGCAGGGTGGAGAGCAGTACGTC.

This chain connects TRBV19 to TRBJ2-3; TRBD2 is a possible D gene (6 bases). The germline V gene has CDR1 LNHDA and CDR2 SQIVND (reference sequence). V gave up 5 bases and J gave up 0 bases, with 12 bases separating them. This CDR3 spans 15 amino acids. CDR3 DNA sequence: TGTGCCAGTAGTCCTTGGGGGGACAGCACAGATACGCAGTATTTT. Amino acid sequence: CASSPWGDSTDTQYF.

J is TRBJ2-2 and V is TRBV5-1; no clear D. CDR3 length: 15 amino acids. Looked up from germline, CDR1 is SGHRS and CDR2 is YFSETQ. The V and J ends lost 4 bases and 2 bases respectively, with 12 bases between them. In DNA form, the CDR3 reads TGCGCCAGCAGCGAGGTTGCATCTAACACCGGGGAGCTGTTTTTT. It specifies CASSEVASNTGELFF.

The chain is built from TRBV6-5 and TRBJ1-1; D call uncertain. The CDR3 is made up of 15 amino acids. The germline V gene encodes CDR1 MNHEY and CDR2 SVGAGI. Trimming shortened V by 2 bases and J by 0 bases, and 10 bases separated the two germline ends. The CDR3 coding sequence is TGTGCCAGCAGTTACGAACCGGGAGTGAACACTGAAGCTTTCTTT. Amino acids: CASSYEPGVNTEAFF.

V gene TRBV30 combines with J gene TRBJ1-2; 9 nucleotides agree with TRBD1. The germline V gene has CDR1 GTSNPN and CDR2 SVGIG (reference sequence). With V trimmed by 3 bases and J by 2 bases, 7 bases remained unmatched. The CDR3 loop spans 15 amino acids. The CDR3 sequence is CAWSPDRGDNYGYTF. The CDR3 DNA reads as TGTGCCTGGAGCCCGGACAGGGGAGACAACTATGGCTACACCTTC.

There are a few counts of this clone. This sequence joins TRBV2 and TRBJ2-1; 8 bases are a match to TRBD2. V was pared by 2 bases and J by 6 bases, with 3 bases of the junction left unmatched. CDR1 is SNHLY and CDR2 is FYNNEI in the germline V gene. CDR3 length: 14 amino acids. CDR3 nucleotide sequence: TGTGCCAGCAGTGAATCTCTAGCGGGCAATGAGCAGTTCTTC. Translation gives CASSESLAGNEQFF.

The chain joins TRBV2 to TRBJ2-6; 11 nucleotides line up with TRBD1. CDR3 size: 17 residues. The junction had 6 bases not matched to a gene; V was cut back by 6 bases and J by 2 bases. Germline V CDR1 and CDR2: SNHLY, FYNNEI. The CDR3 protein is CASSLGQGATGANVLTF. As DNA, the CDR3 is TGTGCCAGCAGCCTCGGACAGGGGGCGACTGGGGCCAACGTCCTGACTTTC. Together with reference TRBV2 and TRBJ2-6, the CDR3 gives the full variable domain: EPEVTQTPSHQVTQMGQEVILRCVPISNHLYFYWYRQILGQKVEFLVSFYNNEISEKSEIFDDQFSVERPDGSNFTLKIRSTKLEDSAMYFCASSLGQGATGANVLTFGAGSRLTVL.

The chain recombines TRBV5-6 with TRBJ1-3; TRBD1 agrees at 8 bases. Per germline, CDR1 SGHDT and CDR2 YYEEEE. V was pared by 9 bases and J by 0 bases, with 11 bases of the junction left unmatched. The CDR3 runs 16 residues. As DNA, the CDR3 is TGTGCCACCGAAAGGACAGGGAAGGGCTCTGGAAACACCATATATTTT. Translation gives CATERTGKGSGNTIYF.